One sample yielded the 13 T cell receptor beta chains listed below, sequenced in a study of blood T cell repertoires in COVID-19 (dated by TCRdb to about 2020). Receptors were amplified or captured by the immunoSEQ multiplex PCR assay. The source is immuneACCESS, and TCRdb retained only in-frame sequences with V and J called. Part of the clones is not carried over; for the studies checked, unresolved V genes explain less than half of this, and the remainder is unexplained. Counted in this sample were a few hundred thousand clones; around 83% of them appeared once. The ten largest account for about 5.4% of the sample. The sample was PBMCs or T cells enriched from blood (not recorded which). These TCRs come from a woman aged 50 to 60 who had recovered from COVID-19.

V usage is TRBV11-3 and J usage is TRBJ1-5; 7 bases are a match to TRBD1. The V gene end was trimmed by 5 bases and the J gene end by 5 bases; junction bases not matched to a gene: 3. Looked up from germline, CDR1 is SGHNT and CDR2 is YENEEA. This CDR3 comprises 13 residues. CDR3 in amino acids: CASSRTGDQPQHF. In DNA form, the CDR3 reads TGTGCCAGCAGCCGCACAGGGGATCAGCCCCAGCATTTT.

This chain connects TRBV5-1 to TRBJ2-1, with 8 bases fitting TRBD2. The CDR3 has 16 residues. CDR1 and CDR2 from the germline V gene are SGHRS and YFSETQ. Trimming removed 0 bases from V and 7 bases from J; junction bases left unmatched: 9. The CDR3 loop reads CASSLAASGWGNEQFF. CDR3 coding DNA: TGCGCCAGCAGCTTGGCGGCTAGCGGGTGGGGGAATGAGCAGTTCTTC. The whole variable domain, remainder taken from reference TRBV5-1 and TRBJ2-1, is KAGVTQTPRYLIKTRGQQVTLSCSPISGHRSVSWYQQTPGQGLQFLFEYFSETQRNKGNFPGRFSGRQFSNSRSEMNVSTLELGDSALYLCASSLAASGWGNEQFFGPGTRLTVL.

This clone was found once. The chain couples TRBV5-4 to TRBJ2-1; 13 bases fit TRBD2. The length of the CDR3 is 18 residues. Germline-derived CDR1 and CDR2 are SGHNT and YYREEE (reference sequence). V lost 0 bases to trimming and J lost 9 bases; unmatched junction nucleotides: 12. CDR3 DNA sequence: TGTGCCAGCAGCTTGGCCCCAACTAGCGGGAGGGTTGGGGGTGAGCAGTTCTTC. Translated: CASSLAPTSGRVGGEQFF.

The chain carries TRBV6-4 and TRBJ2-1; 10 positions agree with TRBD2. CDR1 MRHNA and CDR2 SNTAGT come from the germline V gene. This CDR3 contains 15 residues. The V and J ends lost 10 bases and 0 bases, in that order; junction bases with no gene match: 6. The DNA for the CDR3 is TGTGCCACCCAGCGGGAGGGGAGCTCCTACAATGAGCAGTTCTTC. Translating it yields CATQREGSSYNEQFF.

The rearrangement uses TRBV6-2 or TRBV6-3 and TRBJ1-3; unclear D gene. Per germline, CDR1 MNHEY and CDR2 SVGEGT. V lost 6 bases, J lost 3 bases, and 9 bases lay in between. The CDR3 runs 13 residues. The CDR3 DNA reads as TGTGCCAGCAGCCCAATCAATGGAAACACCATATATTTT. Its translation is CASSPINGNTIYF.

This rearrangement joins TRBV9 to TRBJ1-1; D gene ambiguous. The germline CDR1 and CDR2 sequences are SGDLS and YYNGEE. V dropped 2 bases and J dropped 3 bases, with 5 bases sitting between them. This CDR3 is built from 12 residues. The CDR3 DNA is TGTGCCAGCAGCGTTGTAGACACTGAAGCTTTCTTT. Amino acid sequence: CASSVVDTEAFF.

The chain is built from TRBV4-1 and TRBJ2-5, with D tentatively TRBD1 (5 bases). V lost 4 bases to trimming and J lost 5 bases, with 11 bases between them. The germline V gene has CDR1 MGHRA and CDR2 YSYEKL. This CDR3 comprises 13 residues. CDR3 residues: CASSRGPLETQYF. The CDR3 coding sequence is TGCGCCAGCAGCCGGGGCCCTCTCGAGACCCAGTACTTC.

The gene calls are TRBV5-4 and TRBJ2-1; TRBD2 might be the D (6 bases). Germline-derived CDR1 and CDR2 are SGHNT and YYREEE (reference sequence). There are 14 residues in the CDR3. V was pared by 6 bases and J by 2 bases, with 12 bases between. The CDR3 loop reads CASIAGPPYNEQFF. CDR3 in DNA: TGTGCCAGCATCGCGGGACCACCCTACAATGAGCAGTTCTTC. The full variable domain, completed using reference TRBV5-4 and TRBJ2-1, is ETGVTQSPTHLIKTRGQQVTLRCSSQSGHNTVSWYQQALGQGPQFIFQYYREEENGRGNFPPRFSGLQFPNYSSELNVNALELDDSALYLCASIAGPPYNEQFFGPGTRLTVL.

This chain links TRBV25-1 with TRBJ1-2, with a tentative D call TRBD1 (5 bases). This CDR3 has 12 amino acids. The ends were cut back, 10 bases at V and 4 bases at J, with 13 bases in the middle. CDR1 MGHDK and CDR2 SYGVNS come from the germline V gene. The CDR3: CATRGEGYGYTF. CDR3 nucleotides: TGTGCCACCCGAGGGGAGGGCTATGGCTACACCTTC.

The CDR3 DNA follows: TGTGCCGGACGACACCCGGACACAAATGAAGCTTTCTTT. Its translation: CAGRHPDTNEAFF. This chain uses TRBV19 with TRBJ1-1, with D possibly TRBD1 on 5 matching bases. CDR1 and CDR2 (germline): LNHDA, SQIVND (reference sequence). The germline V and J ends were trimmed by 11 bases and 7 bases, with 20 bases remaining between them. CDR3 length: 13 amino acids.

The V call is TRBV7-2, the J call TRBJ1-1, with 8 bases matching TRBD1. The CDR3 contains 17 residues. V lost 2 bases to trimming and J lost 4 bases; unmatched junction nucleotides: 12. The germline CDR1 and CDR2 sequences are SGHTA and FQGNSA. CDR3 bases: TGTGCCAGCAGCTTAATAGGTACAGGGGGGAAGATCACTGAAGCTTTCTTT. Translating gives CASSLIGTGGKITEAFF.

This chain joins TRBV3-1 (or the pseudogene TRBV3-2) and TRBJ2-2; TRBD2 is a possible D gene (7 bases). The V end was cut by 5 bases, the J end by 15 bases, with 13 bases between. The CDR3 covers 11 residues. Germline assignment: CDR1 LGHDT and CDR2 YNNKEL (reference sequence). The CDR3 protein is CASSRGGAVFF. The CDR3 nucleotides are TGTGCCAGCAGCAGGGGGGGCGCGGTGTTTTTT.

The V gene is TRBV5-4, the J gene TRBJ1-4; D gene unclear. CDR3 length equals 15 residues. Germline CDR1 is SGHNT and CDR2 is YYREEE (reference sequence). Between the trimmed V and J ends, which lost 0 bases and 5 bases, there was a span of 11 bases. The CDR3 nucleotides read TGTGCCAGCAGCTTGGGGGCCTCAGGAAATGAAAAACTGTTTTTT. It specifies CASSLGASGNEKLFF.